This TCR beta chain was documented in a study of blood T cells in healthy people across ages. The authors ran a second PCR of about 6 to 11 cycles using a sample-barcoded 5' primer and a J-beta primer mix. One entry per CDR3 protein results from TCRdb running MiXCR on the 5' RACE reads. The sample has around 800,000 distinct CDR3 sequences, 20% to 30% seen once. The CDR3 consists of 13 residues. The V and J ends lost 6 bases and 4 bases respectively, with 12 bases between them. Healthy Caucasian individuals from Russia aged about 6 to 100 were enrolled as donors. Study-wide points: Because donor CMV status was unknown, expanded clonotype changes were possibly confounded.

This clonotype was counted at least ten times. Its antigen is as yet unknown. These same records also appear under a second study, on T cells of mothers and their children.

The sample comprised blood. The receptor's source is a boy younger than 18 in good health. The chain combines TRBV12-3 or TRBV12-4 with TRBJ1-1; TRBD1 is a possible D gene (6 bases). The CDR3 sequence: CASSLRGSTEAFF. CDR3 coding DNA: TGTGCCAGCAGCTTGAGGGGGAGCACTGAAGCTTTCTTT.